Listed here are 23 T cell receptor beta chains from one sample, sequenced in a study of cytomegalovirus exposure and HLA in healthy donors. Primers for the PCR totalled 60 Vbeta and 13 Jbeta. Profiled with immunoSEQ multiplex PCR; TCRdb holds only in-frame clones, not every one. The table records fewer than 250,000 clones, approximately 82% of them present only once. Sequences were obtained from PBMCs. Receptor source: a man between 18 and 35 years old in good health and CMV-seronegative.

V and J are TRBV11-3 and TRBJ1-1, with D unresolved. This CDR3 spans 12 amino acids. Germline V CDR1 and CDR2: SGHNT, YENEEA. V gave up 0 bases and J gave up 4 bases, with 3 bases separating them. CDR3 nucleotide sequence: TGTGCCAGCAGCTTAGATAGCACTGAAGCTTTCTTT. Amino acid sequence: CASSLDSTEAFF.

This clone has just one count. The chain carries TRBV11-2 and TRBJ2-5; TRBD2 matches 10 bases. The CDR3 consists of 14 residues. The V gene's germline CDR1 is SGHAT and CDR2 FQNNGV. V shed 3 bases, J shed 5 bases, and the junction held 3 bases outside the gene matches. CDR3 in amino acids: CASSFSGRTETQYF. In nucleotides, the CDR3 is TGTGCCAGCAGCTTTAGCGGGAGGACGGAGACCCAGTACTTC.

The gene calls are TRBV5-1 and TRBJ2-7, with TRBD2 matching 9 bases. Germline loops: CDR1 SGHRS, CDR2 YFSETQ. J was trimmed by 0 bases and V by 2 bases; bases with no gene match: 3. The CDR3 covers 15 residues. The CDR3: CASSFLAGFSYEQYF. The DNA for the CDR3 is TGCGCCAGCAGCTTCCTAGCGGGATTCTCCTACGAGCAGTACTTC.

This clone was counted a single time. J is TRBJ1-5 and V is TRBV19; 11 positions agree with TRBD1. Looked up from germline, CDR1 is LNHDA and CDR2 is SQIVND (reference sequence). The CDR3 length is 15 residues. V lost 5 bases to trimming and J lost 6 bases; unmatched junction nucleotides: 6. CDR3 nucleotides: TGTGCCAGTAGTTCCACCGGACAGGGGGCTCAGCCCCAGCATTTT. Its protein product is CASSSTGQGAQPQHF.

This clone was seen a handful of times. The V gene is TRBV19, the J gene TRBJ1-2; 9 bases line up with TRBD1. V trimming: 1 base; J trimming: 5 bases; junction bases outside the gene matches: 2. This CDR3 is built from 14 residues. Germline CDR1 is LNHDA and CDR2 is SQIVND (reference sequence). The CDR3 protein is CASSIGTGEYGYTF. CDR3 nucleotide sequence: TGTGCCAGTAGTATAGGGACAGGGGAGTATGGCTACACCTTC.

The chain links TRBV5-4 to TRBJ1-2, with TRBD1 matching 7 bases. CDR3 length equals 15 residues. Germline values: CDR1 SGHNT, CDR2 YYREEE (reference sequence). The V segment lost 3 bases and the J segment 2 bases; nucleotides outside the gene matches: 7. CDR3 sequence (DNA): TGTGCCAGCAGCTCGGGACAGACTTTAAACTATGGCTACACCTTC. Its protein product is CASSSGQTLNYGYTF.

This clone has just one count. The chain is built from TRBV4-2 and TRBJ2-2; 8 nucleotides align to TRBD2. The V segment lost 1 base and the J segment 6 bases; nucleotides outside the gene matches: 7. The CDR3 runs 16 residues. From germline, CDR1 is LGHNA and CDR2 YNFKEQ. The CDR3 is CASSQVGLEAAGELFF. The CDR3 DNA is TGTGCCAGCAGCCAAGTGGGACTAGAGGCGGCCGGGGAGCTGTTTTTT.

This rearrangement joins TRBV6-5 to TRBJ1-2; TRBD1 might be the D (6 bases). Germline V gene data show CDR1 as MNHEY and CDR2 as SVGAGI. V gave up 1 base and J gave up 4 bases, with 16 bases separating them. The CDR3 has 16 amino acids. The CDR3 DNA follows: TGTGCCAGCAGTTACTGGGGCAGGGGAATTACCTATGGCTACACCTTC. The encoded protein is CASSYWGRGITYGYTF.

The V gene is TRBV5-4, the J gene TRBJ2-3; 9 positions agree with TRBD2. Germline trimming cut 3 bases from V and 5 bases from J; bases unmatched to any gene: 16. The CDR3 contains 18 residues. From germline, CDR1 is SGHNT and CDR2 YYREEE (reference sequence). In nucleotides, the CDR3 is TGTGCCAGCAGCTCTGCCTCATCGGCTAGCGGGACGGTAGATACGCAGTATTTT. Amino acids: CASSSASSASGTVDTQYF. The full variable domain, its missing parts supplied by reference TRBV5-4 and TRBJ2-3, is ETGVTQSPTHLIKTRGQQVTLRCSSQSGHNTVSWYQQALGQGPQFIFQYYREEENGRGNFPPRFSGLQFPNYSSELNVNALELDDSALYLCASSSASSASGTVDTQYFGPGTRLTVL.

This chain links TRBV4-2 with TRBJ2-7, with 8 bases matching TRBD2. The CDR3 length is 15 residues. Germline-derived CDR1 and CDR2 are LGHNA and YNFKEQ. The junction had 6 bases not matched to a gene; V was cut back by 0 bases and J by 5 bases. CDR3 sequence: CASSQDVREGDEQYF. The CDR3 DNA follows: TGTGCCAGCAGCCAAGATGTCCGGGAGGGCGACGAGCAGTACTTC.

The rearrangement joins TRBV5-1 to TRBJ2-5; D is undetermined. The J call may not be correct, given that the DNA end is closer to TRBJ2-7. This CDR3 is 15 amino acids long. Germline CDR1 and CDR2: SGHRS and YFSETQ. The CDR3 DNA is TGCGCCAGCAGCTTGGGGCCGGGTAGGCAATACGAGCAGTACTTC. Protein product: CASSLGPGRQYEQYF.

Here the CDR3 DNA reads TGTGCCAGCAGGGAGAGGGGGCCGAACACTGAAGCTTTCTTT. It translates to CASRERGPNTEAFF. The V gene is TRBV2, the J gene TRBJ1-1; the match to TRBD1 covers 7 bases. The CDR3 has 14 amino acids. Trimming removed 6 bases from V and 1 base from J; junction bases left unmatched: 5. Germline V lookup: CDR1 SNHLY, CDR2 FYNNEI.

The chain employs TRBV7-2 and TRBJ2-1, with D tentatively TRBD1 (5 bases). Germline loops: CDR1 SGHTA, CDR2 FQGNSA. The ends were cut back, 4 bases at V and 9 bases at J, with 16 bases in the middle. This CDR3 has 14 amino acids. In nucleotides, the CDR3 is TGTGCCAGCAGCTCCCAGCCGACAGCTATTGAGCAGTTCTTC. It is translated as CASSSQPTAIEQFF. The full variable domain, rest sourced from reference TRBV7-2 and TRBJ2-1, is GAGVSQSPSNKVTEKGKDVELRCDPISGHTALYWYRQSLGQGLEFLIYFQGNSAPDKSGLPSDRFSAERTGGSVSTLTIQRTQQEDSAVYLCASSSQPTAIEQFFGPGTRLTVL.

V is TRBV30 and J is TRBJ2-5; 14 positions agree with TRBD2. This CDR3 is built from 16 residues. Germline trimming cut 3 bases from V and 5 bases from J; bases unmatched to any gene: 8. Germline CDR1 is GTSNPN and CDR2 is SVGIG (reference sequence). DNA of the CDR3: TGTGCCTGGAGCCCGGGACTAGCGGGAGAGTATGAGACCCAGTACTTC. Protein: CAWSPGLAGEYETQYF. The whole variable domain, filled in from reference TRBV30 and TRBJ2-5, reads SQTIHQWPATLVQPVGSPLSLECTVEGTSNPNLYWYRQAAGRGLQLLFYSVGIGQISSEVPQNLSASRPQDRQFILSSKKLLLSDSGFYLCAWSPGLAGEYETQYFGPGTRLLVL.

The chain has TRBV7-9 and TRBJ1-5; TRBD1 agrees at 12 bases. V shed 5 bases and J 6 bases; nucleotides not matched to a gene: 5. Germline assignment: CDR1 SEHNR and CDR2 FQNEAQ (reference sequence). This CDR3 comprises 15 residues. In DNA, the CDR3 is TGTGCCAGCAGCCCCCCGGGACAGGGGGCTCAGCCCCAGCATTTT. It yields the protein CASSPPGQGAQPQHF.

The J gene is TRBJ2-2, the V gene TRBV28; weak D call: TRBD1 (6 bases). This CDR3 comprises 14 residues. Germline CDR1 is MDHEN and CDR2 is SYDVKM. Trimming took off 5 bases at V and 9 bases at J, with 16 bases between the two ends. CDR3 in amino acids: CASSLRQVVRELFF. The DNA for the CDR3 is TGTGCCAGCAGTCTACGACAGGTCGTTCGGGAGCTGTTTTTT.

The chain joins TRBV5-1 to TRBJ2-7; 9 bases map to TRBD1. CDR1 SGHRS and CDR2 YFSETQ come from the germline V gene. The J segment lost 7 bases and the V segment lost 4 bases, leaving 15 bases of the junction unmatched. The CDR3 loop spans 16 amino acids. This chain's CDR3 is CASSPTERDRVGEQYF. CDR3 DNA: TGCGCCAGCAGCCCAACCGAGCGGGACAGGGTCGGGGAGCAGTACTTC. Drawing the rest from reference TRBV5-1 and TRBJ2-7, the complete variable domain is KAGVTQTPRYLIKTRGQQVTLSCSPISGHRSVSWYQQTPGQGLQFLFEYFSETQRNKGNFPGRFSGRQFSNSRSEMNVSTLELGDSALYLCASSPTERDRVGEQYFGPGTRLTVT.

The gene calls are TRBV6-1 and TRBJ2-3; D not resolved. V was shortened by 4 bases and J by 2 bases, with 4 bases between the two germline ends. From germline, CDR1 is MNHNS and CDR2 SASEGT. The CDR3 sequence is 12 residues long. The CDR3 spells CASSAVTDTQYF. The CDR3 DNA follows: TGTGCCAGCAGTGCCGTCACAGATACGCAGTATTTT.

This chain connects TRBV30 to TRBJ2-3, with TRBD2 matching over 7 bases. The V and J ends lost 4 bases and 2 bases, in that order; junction bases with no gene match: 12. In germline, CDR1 is GTSNPN, CDR2 SVGIG (reference sequence). CDR3 length equals 16 residues. The CDR3 is CAWTPWGGSYTDTQYF. The CDR3 DNA is TGTGCCTGGACACCCTGGGGCGGGAGTTACACAGATACGCAGTATTTT. The full variable domain, its missing parts supplied by reference TRBV30 and TRBJ2-3, is SQTIHQWPATLVQPVGSPLSLECTVEGTSNPNLYWYRQAAGRGLQLLFYSVGIGQISSEVPQNLSASRPQDRQFILSSKKLLLSDSGFYLCAWTPWGGSYTDTQYFGPGTRLTVL.

The V gene is TRBV19, the J gene TRBJ2-7; the D gene is possibly TRBD2 (6 bases). The CDR3 consists of 13 residues. The ends were cut back, 5 bases at V and 4 bases at J, with 12 bases in the middle. CDR1 and CDR2 from the germline V gene are LNHDA and SQIVND (reference sequence). CDR3 nucleotide sequence: TGTGCCAGTAGTGGTCCAGGGAGGTACGAGCAGTACTTC. Translation gives CASSGPGRYEQYF.

This chain uses TRBV7-8 with TRBJ2-1; the D is unclear. CDR3 length equals 15 residues. Trimming cost V 1 base and J 7 bases, with 14 bases left between them. CDR1 SGHVS and CDR2 FQNEAQ come from the germline V gene. The CDR3, as DNA: TGTGCCAGCAGCTTAGTAGCCCCGCCTGTTAATGAGCAGTTCTTC. As protein: CASSLVAPPVNEQFF.

The genes are TRBV27 and TRBJ2-1; 8 bases agree with TRBD1. Germline values: CDR1 MNHEY, CDR2 SMNVEV (reference sequence). V trimming: 5 bases; J trimming: 10 bases; junction bases outside the gene matches: 16. The CDR3 is 16 amino acids. The CDR3 region is CASSPLRGPSYGEQFF. For the CDR3, the DNA is TGTGCCAGCAGTCCCCTCAGGGGGCCTTCTTACGGCGAGCAGTTCTTC.

V and J are TRBV11-2 and TRBJ2-5; TRBD1 matches at 8 bases. CDR3 length: 16 amino acids. Trimming at V came to 0 bases and at J to 5 bases, leaving 8 bases not matched to a gene. CDR1 is SGHAT and CDR2 is FQNNGV in the germline V gene. The CDR3 loop is CASSLDPQGAGETQYF. The CDR3 DNA reads as TGTGCCAGCAGCTTAGACCCTCAGGGGGCCGGGGAGACCCAGTACTTC.